The clone carrying this T cell receptor (beta chain) was seen just once. The antigen is unknown. These data come from a study of T cell responses to AZD1222 COVID-19 vaccine. The overall study: Second-dose recipients at about 4 or about 12 weeks were treated as one pooled group.

Study-wide points: Repertoire samples came only from after the peak T cell response. Among spike-specific TCRs, nearly half reportedly target unmutated variant regions. It was only a handful of AZD1222 recipients who were seropositive at baseline.

The CDR3 is 13 amino acids. The ends were cut back, 6 bases at V and 6 bases at J, with 9 bases in the middle. TCRdb keeps only in-frame clones here, not all; method: immunoSEQ multiplex PCR. The sample shows roughly 120,000 clones, approximately 88% of them seen only once. The chain employs TRBV12-3 or TRBV12-4 and TRBJ1-6, with TRBD1 as a possible D gene (6 bases). The sequence derives from an adult in good health. The sample was peripheral blood, taken on day 0 of AZD1222 vaccination. The DNA for the CDR3 is TGTGCCAGCAGACAGGGCCCTAATTCACCCCTCCACTTT. This encodes CASRQGPNSPLHF.